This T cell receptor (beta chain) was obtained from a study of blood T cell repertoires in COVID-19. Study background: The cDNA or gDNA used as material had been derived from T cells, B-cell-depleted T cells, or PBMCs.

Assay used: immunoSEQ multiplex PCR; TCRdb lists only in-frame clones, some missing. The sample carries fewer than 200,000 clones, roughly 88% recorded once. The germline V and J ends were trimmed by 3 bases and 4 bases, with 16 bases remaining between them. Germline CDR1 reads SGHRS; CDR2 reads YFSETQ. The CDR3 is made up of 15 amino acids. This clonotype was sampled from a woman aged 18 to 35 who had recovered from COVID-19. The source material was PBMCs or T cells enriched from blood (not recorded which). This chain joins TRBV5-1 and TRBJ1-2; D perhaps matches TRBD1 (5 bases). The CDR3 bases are TGCGCCAGCAGCTCGACGTCGACAGTTGGCTATGGCTACACCTTC. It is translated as CASSSTSTVGYGYTF.